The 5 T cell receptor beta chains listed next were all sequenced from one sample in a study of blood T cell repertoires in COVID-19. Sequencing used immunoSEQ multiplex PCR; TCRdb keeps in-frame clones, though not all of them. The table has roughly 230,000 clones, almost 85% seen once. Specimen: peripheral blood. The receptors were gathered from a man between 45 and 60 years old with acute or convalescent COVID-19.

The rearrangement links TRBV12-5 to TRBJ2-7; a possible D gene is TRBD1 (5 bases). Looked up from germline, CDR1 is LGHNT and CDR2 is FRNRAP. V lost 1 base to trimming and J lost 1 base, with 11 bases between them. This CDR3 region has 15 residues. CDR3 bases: TGTGCTAGTGGTTTGGAAAGGGGATTGTCCTACGAGCAGTACTTC. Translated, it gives CASGLERGLSYEQYF.

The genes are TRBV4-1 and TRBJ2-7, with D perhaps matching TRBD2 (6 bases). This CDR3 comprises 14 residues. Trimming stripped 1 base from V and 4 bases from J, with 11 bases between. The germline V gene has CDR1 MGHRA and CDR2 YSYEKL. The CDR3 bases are TGCGCCAGCAGCCAAGGGAGCGGAGGGTACGAGCAGTACTTC. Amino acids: CASSQGSGGYEQYF.

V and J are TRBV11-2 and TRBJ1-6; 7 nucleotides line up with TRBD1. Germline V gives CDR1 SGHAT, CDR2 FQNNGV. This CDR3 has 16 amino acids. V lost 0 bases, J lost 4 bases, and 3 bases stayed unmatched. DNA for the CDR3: TGTGCCAGCAGCTTAGATTCGGGACAGTATAATTCACCCCTCCACTTT. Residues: CASSLDSGQYNSPLHF.

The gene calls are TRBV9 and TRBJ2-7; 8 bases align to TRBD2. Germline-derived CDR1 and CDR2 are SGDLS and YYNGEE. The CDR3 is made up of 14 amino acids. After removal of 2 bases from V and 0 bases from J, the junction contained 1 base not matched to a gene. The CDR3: CASSVSGNSYEQYF. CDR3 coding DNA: TGTGCCAGCAGCGTTAGCGGGAACTCCTACGAGCAGTACTTC.

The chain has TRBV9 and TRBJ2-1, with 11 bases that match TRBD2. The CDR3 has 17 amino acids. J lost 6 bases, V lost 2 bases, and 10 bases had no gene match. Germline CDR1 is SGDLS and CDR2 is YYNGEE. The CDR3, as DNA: TGTGCCAGCAGCGTGAGCCGACTAGCGGGGACAGGCAATGAGCAGTTCTTC. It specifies CASSVSRLAGTGNEQFF.